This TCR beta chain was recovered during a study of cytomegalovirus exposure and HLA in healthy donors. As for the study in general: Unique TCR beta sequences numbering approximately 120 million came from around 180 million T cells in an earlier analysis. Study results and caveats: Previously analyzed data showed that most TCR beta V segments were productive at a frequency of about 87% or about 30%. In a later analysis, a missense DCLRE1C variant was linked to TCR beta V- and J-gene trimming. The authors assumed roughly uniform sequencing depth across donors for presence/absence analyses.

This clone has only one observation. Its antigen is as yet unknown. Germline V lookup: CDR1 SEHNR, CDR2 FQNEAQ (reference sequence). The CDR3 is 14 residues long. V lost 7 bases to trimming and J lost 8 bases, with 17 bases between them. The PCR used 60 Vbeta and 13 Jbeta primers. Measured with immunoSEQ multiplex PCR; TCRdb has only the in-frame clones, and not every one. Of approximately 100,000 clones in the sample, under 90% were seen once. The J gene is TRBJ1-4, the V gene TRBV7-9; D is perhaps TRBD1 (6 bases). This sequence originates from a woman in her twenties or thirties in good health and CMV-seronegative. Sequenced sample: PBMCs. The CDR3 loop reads CASNRWGGGEKLFF. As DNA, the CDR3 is TGTGCCAGCAACCGGTGGGGAGGGGGAGAAAAACTGTTTTTT.